The present TCR beta chain was sequenced within a study of identical twins. Whole-study results and caveats: Excess low generation probability was seen in twin-shared out-of-frame alpha sequences. With abundant cord blood beta clonotypes, insertions were fewer; memory repertoires showed no such pattern.

Each cDNA held unique molecular identifiers, and template switching gave it a universal primer site. Via MiXCR, TCRdb re-called the 5' RACE reads, giving one row per CDR3 protein. The data contain a few hundred thousand distinct CDR3 sequences, nearly 15% of them singletons. Only a few counts were recorded for this clonotype. The antigen remains unidentified. This CDR3 comprises 16 residues. Trimming removed 0 bases at V and 0 bases at J, with 9 bases between. Germline assignment: CDR1 LNHNV and CDR2 YYDKDF (reference sequence). These data also formed part of another study, on yellow fever vaccine responses in identical twins. That work states: Twins' T cell vaccine responses reportedly looked partly convergent, partly personalized.

The sequencing input was CD4+ T cells sorted from blood. The chain links TRBV15 to TRBJ1-5, with a weak D call TRBD1 (5 bases). The sequence was collected from a woman aged 18-29 years in good health. The CDR3, as DNA: TGTGCCACCAGCAGAGACATGAGGGGTAGCAATCAGCCCCAGCATTTT. It encodes CATSRDMRGSNQPQHF.